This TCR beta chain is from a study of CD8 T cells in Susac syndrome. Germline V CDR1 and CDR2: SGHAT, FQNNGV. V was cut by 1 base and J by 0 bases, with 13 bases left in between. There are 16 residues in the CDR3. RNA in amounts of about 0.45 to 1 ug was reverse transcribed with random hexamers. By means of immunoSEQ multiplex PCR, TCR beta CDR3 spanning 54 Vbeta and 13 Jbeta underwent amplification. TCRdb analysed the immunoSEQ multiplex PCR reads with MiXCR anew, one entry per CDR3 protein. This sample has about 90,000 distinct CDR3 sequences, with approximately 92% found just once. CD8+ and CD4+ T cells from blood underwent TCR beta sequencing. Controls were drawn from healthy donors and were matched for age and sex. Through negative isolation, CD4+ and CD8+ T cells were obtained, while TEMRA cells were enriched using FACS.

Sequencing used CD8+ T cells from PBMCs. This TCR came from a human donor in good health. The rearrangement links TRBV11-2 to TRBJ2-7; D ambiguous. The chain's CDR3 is CASSLGVPSSSYEQYF. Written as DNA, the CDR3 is TGTGCCAGCAGCTTAGGGGTCCCAAGTAGCTCCTACGAGCAGTACTTC.